This TCR beta chain comes out of a study of T cells in Graves' hyperthyroidism and ophthalmopathy. Turning to this clonotype: One end of the junction varies from germline; a read error may be responsible.

TCR beta CDR3 regions were amplified from RNA transcripts. The study used the HTBI primer set for a first-round RT-PCR of the TCR CDR3. TCRdb processed the multiplex PCR reads anew with MiXCR; each CDR3 protein has one entry. The data hold around 520,000 distinct CDR3 sequences, with around 15% observed a single time. This CDR3 has 14 amino acids. The V gene's germline CDR1 is SGDLS and CDR2 YYNGEE. This sequence originates from a middle-aged woman with Graves' hyperthyroidism. This chain connects TRBV9 to TRBJ1-6, with D possibly matching TRBD1 (6 bases). Material: blood. The CDR3 region is CASSERTDNPPLHF. DNA for the CDR3: TGTGCCAGCAGCGAGAGGACAGATAATCCACCCCTCCACTTT.